The following is a T cell receptor (beta chain) sequence with its context. The data stem from a study of T cell changes during pregnancy in multiple sclerosis. Trimming cost V 0 bases and J 3 bases, with 8 bases left between them. CDR3 length: 14 amino acids. Germline CDR1 and CDR2: SGHRS and YFSETQ. The data were produced by immunoSEQ multiplex PCR, yet TCRdb's version contains in-frame clones alone and is incomplete. This sample has around 100,000 clones, with 90% to 95% found just once. This sequence originates from a female donor with multiple sclerosis, enrolled in a pregnancy study. The sequenced sample was peripheral blood, obtained before pregnancy. The chain carries TRBV5-1 and TRBJ2-3, with D maybe TRBD1 (5 bases). The CDR3, as DNA: TGCGCCAGCAGCTTGGTTCAGGGTACAGATACGCAGTATTTT. It translates to CASSLVQGTDTQYF.